The clone carrying this TCR beta chain was seen a single time. The antigen remains undetermined. Germline-derived CDR1 and CDR2 are SGHTA and FQGTGA. This CDR3 has 15 amino acids. With V trimmed by 1 base and J by 1 base, 1 base remained unmatched. The source of the sample is a study of T cell clones after liver transplantation. Study-level background: Liver transplant recipients had immunosuppression withdrawal attempted within 2 years. Until 12-24 months post-transplant, subjects got standard immunosuppression and no induction. General observations from the study: Low donor cell numbers restricted donor-reactive repertoire measurement in a couple of subjects.

Clones were sequenced by immunoSEQ multiplex PCR, and TCRdb holds only the in-frame ones, with some missing. This sample yields about 120,000 clones, of which approximately 90% are seen a single time; 0.75% to 0.85% belongs to the top ten. The clonotype comes from a human patient who received a liver transplant. Some T cells may be the graft donor's. The chain is built from TRBV7-3 and TRBJ1-1; the match to TRBD1 covers 9 bases. The sequenced sample was CD4+ T cells from blood, obtained 12 months after liver transplant. The CDR3 loop reads CASSLMGQGNTEAFF. CDR3 nucleotide sequence: TGTGCCAGCAGCTTAATGGGACAGGGGAACACTGAAGCTTTCTTT.